The present T cell receptor beta chain was sequenced within a study of T cells after somatic rescue of genetic block. TCRdb's copy holds only in-frame clones and misses some; the assay was immunoSEQ multiplex PCR. The table records fewer than 15,000 clones, about 70% of them present only once. Germline lookup yields CDR1 SNHLY and CDR2 FYNNEI. The CDR3 is made up of 17 amino acids. J was trimmed by 5 bases and V by 3 bases; bases with no gene match: 9. The V gene is TRBV2, the J gene TRBJ2-2, with 10 bases fitting TRBD2. The clonotype was recovered from a man aged 18 to 30. Sequencing used peripheral blood mononuclear cells (PBMCs). The CDR3 spells CASSEELAGVWTGELFF. DNA of the CDR3: TGTGCCAGCAGTGAGGAGCTAGCGGGGGTGTGGACCGGGGAGCTGTTTTTT.